The source of this TCR beta chain is a study of cytomegalovirus exposure and HLA in healthy donors. Study observations and caveats: Per published reports, the classifier diagnosed cytomegalovirus status with high specificity and sensitivity.

Some clones are missing from TCRdb's copy, which holds only in-frame ones; the method was immunoSEQ multiplex PCR. The table shows about 130,000 clones, with 75% to 90% occurring only once. V lost 11 bases to trimming and J lost 6 bases; unmatched junction nucleotides: 13. The germline V gene encodes CDR1 MGHRA and CDR2 YSYEKL. There are 15 residues in the CDR3. About this clone itself: Its antigen is not known.

This receptor was taken from a woman between 18 and 30 years old in good health and CMV-seropositive. The chain combines TRBV4-1 with TRBJ2-2; 9 bases line up with TRBD2. Sequencing was done on a sample of PBMCs. CDR3 in amino acids: CASRVLAGYSGELFF. The CDR3 nucleotides read TGCGCCTCCAGGGTGCTAGCGGGGTACTCCGGGGAGCTGTTTTTT.